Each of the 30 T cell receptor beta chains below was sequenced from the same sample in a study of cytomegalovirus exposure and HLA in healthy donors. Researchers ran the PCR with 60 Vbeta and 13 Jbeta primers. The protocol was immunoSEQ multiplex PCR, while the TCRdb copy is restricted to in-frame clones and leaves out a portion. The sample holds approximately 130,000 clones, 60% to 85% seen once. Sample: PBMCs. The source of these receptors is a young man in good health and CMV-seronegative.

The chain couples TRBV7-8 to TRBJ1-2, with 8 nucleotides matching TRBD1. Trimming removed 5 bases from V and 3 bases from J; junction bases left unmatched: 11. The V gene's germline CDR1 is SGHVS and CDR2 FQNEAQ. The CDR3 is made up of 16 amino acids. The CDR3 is CASSPGGGQAYYGYTF. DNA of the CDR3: TGTGCCAGCAGCCCAGGGGGGGGACAGGCGTACTATGGCTACACCTTC.

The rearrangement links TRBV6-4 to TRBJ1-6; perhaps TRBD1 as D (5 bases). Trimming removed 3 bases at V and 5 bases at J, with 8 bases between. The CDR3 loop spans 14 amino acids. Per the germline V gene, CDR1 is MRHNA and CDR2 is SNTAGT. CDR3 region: CASSEGGDNSPLHF. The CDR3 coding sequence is TGTGCCAGCAGTGAAGGAGGGGATAATTCACCCCTCCACTTT.

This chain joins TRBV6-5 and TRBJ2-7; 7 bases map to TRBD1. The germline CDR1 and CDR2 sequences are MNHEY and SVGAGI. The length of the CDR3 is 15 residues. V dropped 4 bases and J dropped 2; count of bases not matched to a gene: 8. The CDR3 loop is CASSFHGQATYEQYF. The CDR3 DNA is TGTGCCAGCAGTTTCCACGGACAGGCAACCTACGAGCAGTACTTC.

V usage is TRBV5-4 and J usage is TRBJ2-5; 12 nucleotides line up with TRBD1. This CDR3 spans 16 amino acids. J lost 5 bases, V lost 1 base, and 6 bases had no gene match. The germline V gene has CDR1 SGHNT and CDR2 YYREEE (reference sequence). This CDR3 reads CASSLLGQGALETQYF. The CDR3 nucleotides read TGTGCCAGCAGCTTGTTGGGACAGGGGGCGTTGGAGACCCAGTACTTC.

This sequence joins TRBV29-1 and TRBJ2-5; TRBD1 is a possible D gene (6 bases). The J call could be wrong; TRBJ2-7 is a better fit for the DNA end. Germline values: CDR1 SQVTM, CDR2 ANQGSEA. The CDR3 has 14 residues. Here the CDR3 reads CSVDKGTNTYEQYF. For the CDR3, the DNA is TGCAGCGTTGACAAAGGGACAAATACCTACGAGCAGTACTTC.

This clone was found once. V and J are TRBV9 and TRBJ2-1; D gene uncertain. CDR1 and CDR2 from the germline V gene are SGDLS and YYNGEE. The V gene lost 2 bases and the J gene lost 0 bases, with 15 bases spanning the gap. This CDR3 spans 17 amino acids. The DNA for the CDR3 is TGTGCCAGCAGCGTCCAGAGCGTGCCCACCTCCTACAATGAGCAGTTCTTC. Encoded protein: CASSVQSVPTSYNEQFF. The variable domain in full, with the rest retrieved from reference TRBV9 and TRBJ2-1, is DSGVTQTPKHLITATGQRVTLRCSPRSGDLSVYWYQQSLDQGLQFLIQYYNGEERAKGNILERFSAQQFPDLHSELNLSSLELGDSALYFCASSVQSVPTSYNEQFFGPGTRLTVL.

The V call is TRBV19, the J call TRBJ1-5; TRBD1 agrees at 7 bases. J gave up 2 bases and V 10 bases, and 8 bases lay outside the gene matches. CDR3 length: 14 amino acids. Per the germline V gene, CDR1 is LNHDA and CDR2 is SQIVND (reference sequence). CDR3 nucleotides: TGTGCCACCCTAGGAAGGGGGCGCAATCAGCCCCAGCATTTT. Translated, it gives CATLGRGRNQPQHF.

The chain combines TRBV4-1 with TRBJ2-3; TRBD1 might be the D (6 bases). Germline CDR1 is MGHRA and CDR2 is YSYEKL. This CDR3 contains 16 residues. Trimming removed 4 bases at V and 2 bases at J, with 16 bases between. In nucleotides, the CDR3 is TGCGCCAGCAGCCTCAGCGCGAGGGGGTCCACAGATACGCAGTATTTT. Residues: CASSLSARGSTDTQYF.

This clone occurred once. The DNA for the CDR3 is TGTGCCAGCAGCTTGGTAGCCACTGAAGCTTTCTTT. Its translation: CASSLVATEAFF. The chain joins TRBV5-6 to TRBJ1-1; D is undetermined. V shed 0 bases and J shed 4 bases, with 4 bases lying between them. CDR3 length: 12 amino acids. Germline loops: CDR1 SGHDT, CDR2 YYEEEE.

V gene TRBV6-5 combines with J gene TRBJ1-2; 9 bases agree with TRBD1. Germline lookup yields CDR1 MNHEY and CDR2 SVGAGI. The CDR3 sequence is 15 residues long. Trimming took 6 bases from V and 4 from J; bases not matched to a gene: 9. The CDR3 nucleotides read TGTGCCAGCAGGGACAGGGGCTCCTTAGGCTATGGCTACACCTTC. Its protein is CASRDRGSLGYGYTF.

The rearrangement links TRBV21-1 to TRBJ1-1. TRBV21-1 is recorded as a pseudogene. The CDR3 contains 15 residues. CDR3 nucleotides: TGTGCCAGCAGCAAAGATGCGTTTCGGAACACTGAAGCTTTCTTT. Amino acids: CASSKDAFRNTEAFF.

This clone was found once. Here the CDR3 reads CASRERTGSGEKLFF. For the CDR3, the DNA is TGTGCCAGCAGGGAGAGGACAGGGTCGGGTGAAAAACTGTTTTTT. The genes are TRBV6-1 and TRBJ1-4; TRBD1 aligns across 8 bases. Trimming removed 6 bases from V and 7 bases from J; junction bases left unmatched: 10. The CDR3 covers 15 residues. Germline V gene lookup returns CDR1 MNHNS and CDR2 SASEGT.

CDR3 region: CASSSPGTGGYTF. The CDR3 bases are TGTGCCAGCAGCTCCCCCGGGACAGGGGGCTACACCTTC. V and J are TRBV7-9 and TRBJ1-2; 9 bases are shared with TRBD1. V was pared by 4 bases and J by 8 bases, with 5 bases of the junction left unmatched. In germline, CDR1 is SEHNR, CDR2 FQNEAQ (reference sequence). The CDR3 is 13 residues long. Full variable domain (outside the CDR3, taken from reference TRBV7-9 and TRBJ1-2): DTGVSQNPRHKITKRGQNVTFRCDPISEHNRLYWYRQTLGQGPEFLTYFQNEAQLEKSRLLSDRFSAERPKGSFSTLEIQRTEQGDSAMYLCASSSPGTGGYTFGSGTRLTVV.

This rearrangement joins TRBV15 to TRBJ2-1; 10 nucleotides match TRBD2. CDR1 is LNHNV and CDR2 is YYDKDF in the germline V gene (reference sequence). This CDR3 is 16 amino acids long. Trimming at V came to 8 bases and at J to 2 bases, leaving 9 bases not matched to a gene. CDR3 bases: TGTGCCACCGGTGTAGGAGCGGGAGGGCCCTACAATGAGCAGTTCTTC. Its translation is CATGVGAGGPYNEQFF.

The CDR3 region has the DNA TGTGCCAGCAGCTCCTTCGGGACAGAAGACTATGGCTACACCTTC. Protein: CASSSFGTEDYGYTF. J is TRBJ1-2 and V is TRBV11-2; 7 nucleotides align to TRBD1. CDR1 is SGHAT, CDR2 FQNNGV, per germline. The CDR3 length is 15 residues. Trimming took 4 bases from V and 3 from J; bases not matched to a gene: 8.

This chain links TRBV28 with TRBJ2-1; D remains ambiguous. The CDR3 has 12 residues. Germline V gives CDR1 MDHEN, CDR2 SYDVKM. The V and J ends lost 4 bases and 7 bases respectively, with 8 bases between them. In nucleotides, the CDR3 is TGTGCCAGCAGTTCCGTCCCGAATGAGCAGTTCTTC. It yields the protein CASSSVPNEQFF.

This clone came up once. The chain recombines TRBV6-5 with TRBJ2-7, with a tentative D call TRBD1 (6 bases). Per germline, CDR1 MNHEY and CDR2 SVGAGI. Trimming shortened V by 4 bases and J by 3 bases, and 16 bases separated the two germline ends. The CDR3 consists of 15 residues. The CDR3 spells CASSSLTGPIYEQYF. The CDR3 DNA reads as TGTGCCAGCAGTTCCCTAACAGGGCCTATCTACGAGCAGTACTTC.

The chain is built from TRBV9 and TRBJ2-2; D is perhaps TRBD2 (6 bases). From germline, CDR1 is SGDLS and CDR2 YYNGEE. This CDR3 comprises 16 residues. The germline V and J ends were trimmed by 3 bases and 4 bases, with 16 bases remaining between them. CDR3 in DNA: TGTGCCAGCAGCGGATCACTGGGACTCTTCACCGGGGAGCTGTTTTTT. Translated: CASSGSLGLFTGELFF.

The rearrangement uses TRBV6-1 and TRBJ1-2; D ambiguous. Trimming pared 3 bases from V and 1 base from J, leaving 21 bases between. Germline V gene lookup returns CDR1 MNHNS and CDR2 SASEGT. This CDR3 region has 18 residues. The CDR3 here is CASSDQLGTPRVNYGYTF. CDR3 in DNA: TGTGCCAGCAGTGACCAATTAGGAACTCCTCGGGTTAACTATGGCTACACCTTC.

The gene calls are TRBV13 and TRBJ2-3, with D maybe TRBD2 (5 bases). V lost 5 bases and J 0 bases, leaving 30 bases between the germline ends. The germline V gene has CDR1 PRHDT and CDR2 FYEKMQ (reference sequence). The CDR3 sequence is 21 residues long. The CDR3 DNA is TGTGCCAGCAGCCCCCCGACAAGCGGAGCCCTATACGTTCCTAGCACAGATACGCAGTATTTT. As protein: CASSPPTSGALYVPSTDTQYF.

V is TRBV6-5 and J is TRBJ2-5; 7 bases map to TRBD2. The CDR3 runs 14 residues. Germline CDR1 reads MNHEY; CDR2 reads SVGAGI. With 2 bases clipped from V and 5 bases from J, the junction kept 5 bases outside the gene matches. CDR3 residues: CASSYKRGGETQYF. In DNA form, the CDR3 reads TGTGCCAGCAGTTACAAGCGGGGTGGGGAGACCCAGTACTTC.

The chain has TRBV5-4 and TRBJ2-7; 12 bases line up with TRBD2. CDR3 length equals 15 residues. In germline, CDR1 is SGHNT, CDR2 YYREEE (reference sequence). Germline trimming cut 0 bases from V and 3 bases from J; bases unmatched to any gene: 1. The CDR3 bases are TGTGCCAGCAGCTTGGAACTAGCGGGAGGCTACGAGCAGTACTTC. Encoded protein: CASSLELAGGYEQYF.

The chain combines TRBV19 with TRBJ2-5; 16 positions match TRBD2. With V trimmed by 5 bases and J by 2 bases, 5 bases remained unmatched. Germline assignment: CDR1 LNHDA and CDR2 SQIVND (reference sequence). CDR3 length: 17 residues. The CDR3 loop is CASSPGTSGRDQETQYF. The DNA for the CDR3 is TGTGCCAGTAGTCCAGGGACTAGCGGGAGGGATCAAGAGACCCAGTACTTC.

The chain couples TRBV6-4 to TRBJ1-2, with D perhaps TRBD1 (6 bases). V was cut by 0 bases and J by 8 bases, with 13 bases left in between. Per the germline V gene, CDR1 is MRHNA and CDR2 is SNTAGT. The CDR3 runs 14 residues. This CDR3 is CASSDSEGVLGYTF. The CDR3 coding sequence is TGTGCCAGCAGTGACTCTGAGGGGGTCTTGGGCTACACCTTC.

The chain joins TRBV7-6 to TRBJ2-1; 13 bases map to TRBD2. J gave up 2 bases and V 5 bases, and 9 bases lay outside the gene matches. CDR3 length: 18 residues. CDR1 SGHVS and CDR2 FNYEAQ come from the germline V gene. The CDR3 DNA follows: TGTGCCAGCAGCATCGGGACTAGCGGGACAGGGGCCTACAATGAGCAGTTCTTC. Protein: CASSIGTSGTGAYNEQFF.

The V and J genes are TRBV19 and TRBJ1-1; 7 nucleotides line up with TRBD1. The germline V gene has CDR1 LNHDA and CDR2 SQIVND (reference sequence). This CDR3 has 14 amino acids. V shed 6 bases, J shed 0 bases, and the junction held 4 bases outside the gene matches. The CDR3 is CASSRDSLNTEAFF. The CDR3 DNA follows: TGTGCCAGTAGCCGGGACAGTTTGAACACTGAAGCTTTCTTT.

CDR3 residues: CASSLGGGSSGSTDTQYF. The CDR3, as DNA: TGCGCCAGCAGCTTGGGTGGGGGCTCTAGCGGGAGCACAGATACGCAGTATTTT. The chain employs TRBV5-1 and TRBJ2-3, with 8 bases matching TRBD2. The CDR3 spans 18 residues. V lost 0 bases, J lost 0 bases, and 9 bases stayed unmatched. Germline V gives CDR1 SGHRS, CDR2 YFSETQ.

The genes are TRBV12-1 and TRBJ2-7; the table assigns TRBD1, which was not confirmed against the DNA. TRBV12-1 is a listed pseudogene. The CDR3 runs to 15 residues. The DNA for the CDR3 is TGTGCCAGCAGCGTTTACCGGGACAGTCATAGCGAGCAGTACTTC. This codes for CASSVYRDSHSEQYF.

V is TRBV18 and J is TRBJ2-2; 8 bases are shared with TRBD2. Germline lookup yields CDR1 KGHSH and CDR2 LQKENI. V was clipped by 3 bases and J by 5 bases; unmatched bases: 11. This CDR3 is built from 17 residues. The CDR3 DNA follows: TGTGCCAGCTCACCCAGCGGGGGCAGGGCGCAGACCGGGGAGCTGTTTTTT. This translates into CASSPSGGRAQTGELFF. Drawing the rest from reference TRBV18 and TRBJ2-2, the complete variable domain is NAGVMQNPRHLVRRRGQEARLRCSPMKGHSHVYWYRQLPEEGLKFMVYLQKENIIDESGMPKERFSAEFPKEGPSILRIQQVVRGDSAAYFCASSPSGGRAQTGELFFGEGSRLTVL.

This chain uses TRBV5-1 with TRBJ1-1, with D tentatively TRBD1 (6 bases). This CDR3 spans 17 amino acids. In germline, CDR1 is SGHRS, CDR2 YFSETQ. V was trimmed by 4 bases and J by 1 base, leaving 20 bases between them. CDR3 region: CASSRTAQLGPNTEAFF. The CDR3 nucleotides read TGCGCCAGCAGCAGGACAGCCCAATTGGGACCGAACACTGAAGCTTTCTTT.